This T cell receptor beta chain was captured in a study of Graves' ophthalmopathy and Graves' hyperthyroidism. Findings and limits, study-wide: Ophthalmopathy progression was predicted with approximately 68% sensitivity and about 72% specificity.

Germline lookup yields CDR1 MDHEN and CDR2 SYDVKM. V shed 1 base and J 6 bases; nucleotides not matched to a gene: 3. The CDR3 contains 15 residues. The sample holds many counts of this clonotype. Its specificity is not known. Amplified material comprised TCR beta CDR3 regions derived from RNA transcripts. An initial RT-PCR round employing HTBI primers preceded a second-round multiplex PCR. TCRdb reprocessed the multiplex PCR reads with MiXCR, giving one entry per CDR3 protein. The sample has some 520,000 distinct CDR3 sequences, over 13% seen once. Symptoms, serum thyroxine and TRAb, thyroid ultrasound, and orbital computed tomography formed the diagnostic basis.

The chain carries TRBV28 and TRBJ2-2; 9 positions match TRBD1. Sequenced material: blood. This receptor was identified in a woman aged 25 to 39 with Graves' ophthalmopathy. This chain's CDR3 is CASSLLDRGPGELFF. The DNA of the CDR3 is TGTGCCAGCAGTTTATTGGACAGGGGCCCCGGGGAGCTGTTTTTT.